These 20 T cell receptor beta chains came from one sample sequenced in a study of OX40 agonist ivuxolimab in advanced cancers. The repertoire was sequenced with immunoSEQ multiplex PCR; TCRdb's copy has only in-frame clones and lacks some. The sample has some 78,000 clones; roughly nine tenths are singletons. Sequenced material: CD4+ or CD8+ T cells sorted from blood, taken in a trial of the OX40 agonist ivuxolimab. These receptor sequences come from an adult with an advanced solid tumor such as melanoma, head and neck, liver or kidney cancer.

DNA of the CDR3: TGTGCCAGCAGCTTGGAGGGCACTAATGGCTACACCTTC. Encoded protein: CASSLEGTNGYTF. The chain carries TRBV5-6 and TRBJ1-2; D ambiguous. The germline V gene has CDR1 SGHDT and CDR2 YYEEEE. Between the trimmed V and J ends, which lost 0 bases and 6 bases, there was a span of 9 bases. The CDR3 is made up of 13 amino acids.

This clone was counted a single time. The chain has TRBV11-3 and TRBJ2-7; D unresolved. In germline, CDR1 is SGHNT, CDR2 YENEEA. Trimming pared 3 bases from V and 2 bases from J, leaving 11 bases between. CDR3 length: 14 amino acids. The DNA of the CDR3 is TGTGCCAGCAGCTTTGGCCCCGGACCCTACGAGCAGTACTTC. Translating gives CASSFGPGPYEQYF.

The chain employs TRBV2 and TRBJ1-5; 7 bases are a match to TRBD1. Unmatched junction bases numbered 6, after V lost 10 bases and J lost 0 bases. This CDR3 has 14 residues. Germline V gene sequence: CDR1 SNHLY, CDR2 FYNNEI. CDR3 sequence reads: CAIRDRNSNQPQHF. The CDR3 DNA follows: TGTGCCATTAGGGACAGAAATAGCAATCAGCCCCAGCATTTT.

This rearrangement joins TRBV6-4 to TRBJ2-1, with 9 bases identical to TRBD2. The CDR3 length is 16 residues. Germline CDR1 reads MRHNA; CDR2 reads SNTAGT. Trimming removed 5 bases from V and 4 bases from J; junction bases left unmatched: 9. CDR3 protein: CASSLEGLAVYNEQFF. For the CDR3, the DNA is TGTGCCAGCAGTCTGGAGGGACTAGCAGTTTACAATGAGCAGTTCTTC.

The V and J genes are TRBV5-1 and TRBJ1-1, with 8 bases matching TRBD1. The V gene end was trimmed by 4 bases and the J gene end by 4 bases; junction bases not matched to a gene: 3. CDR3 length: 13 amino acids. In germline, CDR1 is SGHRS, CDR2 YFSETQ. CDR3 loop: CASSEGQGTEAFF. The CDR3 coding sequence is TGCGCCAGCAGCGAAGGACAGGGCACTGAAGCTTTCTTT. Full variable domain (rest looked up from reference TRBV5-1 and TRBJ1-1): KAGVTQTPRYLIKTRGQQVTLSCSPISGHRSVSWYQQTPGQGLQFLFEYFSETQRNKGNFPGRFSGRQFSNSRSEMNVSTLELGDSALYLCASSEGQGTEAFFGQGTRLTVV.

V and J are TRBV7-8 and TRBJ2-7; the D gene is possibly TRBD1 (6 bases). CDR1 and CDR2 (germline): SGHVS, FQNEAQ. The ends were cut back, 0 bases at V and 2 bases at J, with 14 bases in the middle. This CDR3 has 16 amino acids. The CDR3 nucleotides read TGTGCCAGCAGCTTAGCCGGACGTAGGGGGACCTACGAGCAGTACTTC. Its translation: CASSLAGRRGTYEQYF.

The chain is built from TRBV6-5 and TRBJ1-2; D unresolved. Germline V gene lookup returns CDR1 MNHEY and CDR2 SVGAGI. Trimming shortened V by 6 bases and J by 1 base, and 9 bases separated the two germline ends. The CDR3 loop spans 13 amino acids. The DNA for the CDR3 is TGTGCCAGCAGCCGGGCTTTTAACTATGGCTACACCTTC. The encoded protein is CASSRAFNYGYTF.

The rearrangement uses TRBV5-1 and TRBJ2-1, with D maybe TRBD1 (5 bases). Trimming left V 0 bases short and J 1 base short, with 11 bases between. The CDR3 has 16 residues. CDR1 SGHRS and CDR2 YFSETQ come from the germline V gene. In DNA, the CDR3 is TGCGCCAGCAGCTTGGAGGGGATAGGATCCTACAATGAGCAGTTCTTC. This translates into CASSLEGIGSYNEQFF.

The chain has TRBV18 and TRBJ1-2, with D perhaps TRBD1 (5 bases). The CDR3 loop spans 16 amino acids. V lost 2 bases, J lost 6 bases, and 19 bases lay in between. Germline assignment: CDR1 KGHSH and CDR2 LQKENI. The CDR3 is CASSPNTGPPEDGYTF. DNA for the CDR3: TGTGCCAGCTCACCAAACACAGGCCCTCCTGAGGATGGCTACACCTTC. The whole variable domain, filled in from reference TRBV18 and TRBJ1-2, reads NAGVMQNPRHLVRRRGQEARLRCSPMKGHSHVYWYRQLPEEGLKFMVYLQKENIIDESGMPKERFSAEFPKEGPSILRIQQVVRGDSAAYFCASSPNTGPPEDGYTFGSGTRLTVV.

This clone was seen only a few times. The CDR3 sequence: CAWMGRPEETQYF. The DNA of the CDR3 is TGTGCCTGGATGGGCCGGCCCGAAGAGACCCAGTACTTC. V and J are TRBV30 and TRBJ2-5; no reliable D call. Germline V gene lookup returns CDR1 GTSNPN and CDR2 SVGIG (reference sequence). There are 13 residues in the CDR3. With 4 bases removed from V and 3 bases from J, the gap between germline ends came to 12 bases.

This chain joins TRBV4-1 and TRBJ1-2, with D possibly matching TRBD1 (6 bases). Germline V CDR1 and CDR2: MGHRA, YSYEKL. The CDR3 is made up of 18 amino acids. Between the trimmed V and J ends, which lost 0 bases and 4 bases, there was a span of 21 bases. As DNA, the CDR3 is TGCGCCAGCAGCCAAGATCGCCGCAGGGGATTAAAGGGCTATGGCTACACCTTC. Its translation: CASSQDRRRGLKGYGYTF.

This rearrangement joins TRBV30 to TRBJ1-6; TRBD1 matches at 7 bases. V lost 1 base, J lost 2 bases, and 11 bases stayed unmatched. This CDR3 is 18 amino acids long. Germline lookup yields CDR1 GTSNPN and CDR2 SVGIG (reference sequence). The CDR3 DNA follows: TGTGCCTGGAGTGCGACAGGGCGGTCCAGTACCTATAATTCACCCCTCCACTTT. Translating it yields CAWSATGRSSTYNSPLHF.

The CDR3 spells CASSRWEFQFSSGNTIYF. DNA of the CDR3: TGTGCCAGCAGCCGTTGGGAGTTCCAGTTTTCCTCTGGAAACACCATATATTTT. The V gene is TRBV5-4, the J gene TRBJ1-3; D call uncertain. CDR1 is SGHNT and CDR2 is YYREEE in the germline V gene (reference sequence). Between the trimmed V and J ends, which lost 4 bases and 0 bases, there was a span of 20 bases. This CDR3 region has 18 residues.

This sequence joins TRBV6-5 and TRBJ1-5, with TRBD1 as a possible D gene (6 bases). The CDR3 is 15 residues long. Germline V gene sequence: CDR1 MNHEY, CDR2 SVGAGI. The ends were cut back, 2 bases at V and 3 bases at J, with 11 bases in the middle. The CDR3: CASSYQGQNNQPQHF. Here the CDR3 DNA reads TGTGCCAGCAGTTACCAGGGGCAGAACAATCAGCCCCAGCATTTT.

The V and J genes are TRBV10-3 and TRBJ2-5; 7 bases align to TRBD2. The DNA end favors TRBJ2-7, so the J call may be wrong. CDR1 and CDR2 (germline): ENHRY, SYGVKD. The CDR3 spans 15 residues. The CDR3 DNA follows: TGTGCCATCAGTCCCCGCGGGGGTAGCAGCTACGAGCAGTACTTC. It encodes CAISPRGGSSYEQYF.

This sequence joins TRBV11-2 and TRBJ1-2; no reliable D call. V was trimmed by 5 bases and J by 7 bases, leaving 8 bases between them. There are 11 residues in the CDR3. Germline V gene data show CDR1 as SGHAT and CDR2 as FQNNGV. The CDR3 reads CASSPGLGYTF. DNA of the CDR3: TGTGCCAGCAGCCCAGGACTTGGCTACACCTTC.

This sequence joins TRBV19 and TRBJ2-7; TRBD1 or TRBD2 may be the D gene (5 bases each). Germline V CDR1 and CDR2: LNHDA, SQIVND (reference sequence). V gave up 5 bases and J gave up 6 bases, with 11 bases separating them. The CDR3 spans 12 residues. DNA of the CDR3: TGTGCCAGTAGTGTCAGGGCGGGCGAGCAGTACTTC. Protein product: CASSVRAGEQYF.

This chain connects TRBV11-3 to TRBJ2-2; no reliable D call. Trimming took off 1 base at V and 1 base at J, with 7 bases between the two ends. CDR3 size: 15 residues. Germline values: CDR1 SGHNT, CDR2 YENEEA. CDR3 protein: CASSLVTGNTGELFF. DNA of the CDR3: TGTGCCAGCAGCTTAGTGACGGGGAACACCGGGGAGCTGTTTTTT. Full variable domain (missing parts from reference TRBV11-3 and TRBJ2-2): EAGVVQSPRYKIIEKKQPVAFWCNPISGHNTLYWYLQNLGQGPELLIRYENEEAVDDSQLPKDRFSAERLKGVDSTLKIQPAELGDSAVYLCASSLVTGNTGELFFGEGSRLTVL.

The chain is built from TRBV15 and TRBJ1-2; D uncertain. V was pared by 1 base and J by 3 bases, with 6 bases between. Germline V gene data show CDR1 as LNHNV and CDR2 as YYDKDF (reference sequence). The CDR3 runs 13 residues. In DNA form, the CDR3 reads TGTGCCACCAGCAGAGGCAGTGACTATGGCTACACCTTC. This gives the protein CATSRGSDYGYTF.

This rearrangement joins TRBV15 to TRBJ1-6, with 8 nucleotides matching TRBD1. J lost 7 bases, V lost 8 bases, and 7 bases had no gene match. This CDR3 spans 14 amino acids. Germline CDR1 and CDR2: LNHNV and YYDKDF (reference sequence). Here the CDR3 reads CATFTGQGNSPLHF. For the CDR3, the DNA is TGTGCCACCTTTACCGGACAGGGCAATTCACCCCTCCACTTT.